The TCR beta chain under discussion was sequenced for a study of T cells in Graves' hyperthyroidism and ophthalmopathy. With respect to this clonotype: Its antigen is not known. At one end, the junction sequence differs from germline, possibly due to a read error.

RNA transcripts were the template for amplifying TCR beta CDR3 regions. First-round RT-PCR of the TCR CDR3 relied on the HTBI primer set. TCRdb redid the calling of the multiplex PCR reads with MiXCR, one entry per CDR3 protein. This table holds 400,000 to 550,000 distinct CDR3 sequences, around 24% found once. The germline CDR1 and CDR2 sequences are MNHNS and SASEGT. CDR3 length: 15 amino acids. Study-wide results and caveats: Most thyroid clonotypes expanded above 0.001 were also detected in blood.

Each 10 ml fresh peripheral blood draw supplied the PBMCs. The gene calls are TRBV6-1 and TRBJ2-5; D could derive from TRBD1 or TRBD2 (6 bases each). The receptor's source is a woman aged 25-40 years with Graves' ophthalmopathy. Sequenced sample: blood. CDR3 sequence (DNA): TGTGCCAGCGGTGATTGGGGGGCGTACCAAGAGACCCAGTACTTC. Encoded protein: CASGDWGAYQETQYF.